These 11 T cell receptor beta chains were all obtained from the same sample, sequenced in a study of cytotoxic CD8 clonotypes in ibrutinib-treated CLL. The assay was immunoSEQ multiplex PCR, and TCRdb's table has in-frame clones only and misses some. The sample comprises about 160,000 clones, 70% to 85% of which are singletons, and under 5.5% rests with the top ten. The material sequenced was PBMCs, taken after 24 months of ibrutinib treatment. These TCRs come from a human donor with chronic lymphocytic leukemia.

CDR3 bases: TGTGCCTGGAAAGGACAGGGGAATTCACCCCTCCACTTT. Translating it yields CAWKGQGNSPLHF. The genes are TRBV30 and TRBJ1-6, with 9 bases matching TRBD1. Germline CDR1 GTSNPN, CDR2 SVGIG (reference sequence). J gave up 7 bases and V 4 bases, and 2 bases lay outside the gene matches. The CDR3 totals 13 residues. The whole variable domain, remainder taken from reference TRBV30 and TRBJ1-6, is SQTIHQWPATLVQPVGSPLSLECTVEGTSNPNLYWYRQAAGRGLQLLFYSVGIGQISSEVPQNLSASRPQDRQFILSSKKLLLSDSGFYLCAWKGQGNSPLHFGNGTRLTVT.

The chain recombines TRBV27 with TRBJ1-5; no firm D call. Germline values: CDR1 MNHEY, CDR2 SMNVEV (reference sequence). Trimming left V 2 bases short and J 6 bases short, with 5 bases between. The CDR3 consists of 12 residues. DNA of the CDR3: TGTGCCAGCAGTTTACCGGGTCAGCCCCAGCATTTT. Translation gives CASSLPGQPQHF.

The count of this clone is one. The J gene is TRBJ2-3, the V gene TRBV7-9; D gene uncertain. The CDR3 runs to 15 residues. The V and J ends lost 4 bases and 2 bases respectively, with 13 bases between them. Germline CDR1 SEHNR, CDR2 FQNEAQ (reference sequence). The CDR3, as DNA: TGTGCCAGCAGCTGGGTATTGGGTAACACAGATACGCAGTATTTT. This gives the protein CASSWVLGNTDTQYF. Filled out from reference TRBV7-9 and TRBJ2-3, the complete variable domain reads DTGVSQNPRHKITKRGQNVTFRCDPISEHNRLYWYRQTLGQGPEFLTYFQNEAQLEKSRLLSDRFSAERPKGSFSTLEIQRTEQGDSAMYLCASSWVLGNTDTQYFGPGTRLTVL.

The chain couples TRBV7-6 to TRBJ2-2; 7 nucleotides match TRBD2. The V segment lost 2 bases and the J segment 6 bases; nucleotides outside the gene matches: 6. Germline loops: CDR1 SGHVS, CDR2 FNYEAQ. The CDR3 runs to 15 residues. The CDR3, as DNA: TGTGCCAGCAGCTTACTCGGGGAGGGCTCCGGGGAGCTGTTTTTT. Translated: CASSLLGEGSGELFF. The full variable domain, completed using reference TRBV7-6 and TRBJ2-2, is GAGVSQSPRYKVTKRGQDVALRCDPISGHVSLYWYRQALGQGPEFLTYFNYEAQQDKSGLPNDRFSAERPEGSISTLTIQRTEQRDSAMYRCASSLLGEGSGELFFGEGSRLTVL.

The CDR3 loop reads CASTVGQGFYEQYF. The CDR3 nucleotides read TGTGCCAGCACAGTTGGACAGGGGTTTTACGAGCAGTACTTC. The chain joins TRBV28 to TRBJ2-7; 9 bases match TRBD1. The germline CDR1 and CDR2 sequences are MDHEN and SYDVKM. CDR3 size: 14 residues. V was clipped by 7 bases and J by 4 bases; unmatched bases: 8. The entire variable domain, with the rest obtained from reference TRBV28 and TRBJ2-7, is as follows: DVKVTQSSRYLVKRTGEKVFLECVQDMDHENMFWYRQDPGLGLRLIYFSYDVKMKEKGDIPEGYSVSREKKERFSLILESASTNQTSMYLCASTVGQGFYEQYFGPGTRLTVT.

This chain joins TRBV5-1 and TRBJ2-1, with TRBD1 matching over 9 bases. Germline values: CDR1 SGHRS, CDR2 YFSETQ. J was trimmed by 6 bases and V by 4 bases; bases with no gene match: 8. The CDR3 covers 15 residues. CDR3 loop: CASSLGQGRGNEQFF. The CDR3 DNA follows: TGCGCCAGCAGCCTGGGACAGGGCAGGGGCAATGAGCAGTTCTTC.

The chain is built from TRBV28 and TRBJ1-1; the match to TRBD1 covers 7 bases. Germline loops: CDR1 MDHEN, CDR2 SYDVKM. This CDR3 region has 17 residues. Unmatched junction bases numbered 14, after V lost 6 bases and J lost 1 base. CDR3 in amino acids: CASRLSTGLKRNTEAFF. The CDR3 bases are TGTGCCAGCAGACTCTCGACAGGGTTAAAGCGGAACACTGAAGCTTTCTTT.

V gene TRBV19 combines with J gene TRBJ2-5; D unclear. In germline, CDR1 is LNHDA, CDR2 SQIVND (reference sequence). Trimming shortened V by 3 bases and J by 9 bases, and 11 bases separated the two germline ends. The CDR3 runs 12 residues. The CDR3 DNA reads TGTGCCAGTAGTATGGGAAGATTGGCCCAGTACTTC. It is translated as CASSMGRLAQYF.

The J gene is TRBJ2-1, the V gene TRBV2, with TRBD2 identical over 14 bases. CDR1 and CDR2 (germline): SNHLY, FYNNEI. The CDR3 runs 17 residues. The J segment lost 10 bases and the V segment lost 3 bases, leaving 11 bases of the junction unmatched. CDR3 amino acids: CASSDLSPGLAGDEQFF. CDR3 in DNA: TGTGCCAGCAGTGATTTAAGTCCGGGACTAGCGGGAGACGAGCAGTTCTTC.

The chain joins TRBV5-1 to TRBJ1-1; TRBD1 aligns across 7 bases. Germline V gene sequence: CDR1 SGHRS, CDR2 YFSETQ. Trimming removed 3 bases from V and 1 base from J; junction bases left unmatched: 6. The CDR3 length is 15 residues. The CDR3 nucleotides are TGCGCCAGCAGCTCCGGACAGGAGAGGAACACTGAAGCTTTCTTT. This translates into CASSSGQERNTEAFF. Variable domain in full (rest from reference TRBV5-1 and TRBJ1-1): KAGVTQTPRYLIKTRGQQVTLSCSPISGHRSVSWYQQTPGQGLQFLFEYFSETQRNKGNFPGRFSGRQFSNSRSEMNVSTLELGDSALYLCASSSGQERNTEAFFGQGTRLTVV.

Comments on this clone: At one end, the junction sequence differs from germline, possibly due to a read error. The chain couples TRBV28 to TRBJ2-7; no firm D call. The CDR3 is 9 amino acids. Germline values: CDR1 MDHEN, CDR2 SYDVKM. The DNA of the CDR3 is TGTGCCAGCAGCCCTTATGGGTCCTTC. This translates into CASSPYGSF.